Described below is a single TCR beta chain sequence and its context. Its antigen is unknown. Data came from immunoSEQ multiplex PCR; TCRdb stores just in-frame clones and leaves some out. The repertoire has about 130,000 clones, approximately 85% of them found once; the top ten carry over 2%. These data are taken from a study of cytotoxic CD8 clonotypes in ibrutinib-treated CLL. Across the study: The patients comprised about a dozen relapsed/refractory and about 14 treatment-naive cases, some 17 IGHV unmutated. Among patients, about 24 responded partially and 2 completely; approximately 14 then stayed remitted and approximately twelve progressed after median about six years. General study points: The study found baseline clonality above age-matched healthy donors, tracking circulating CD8+ T-cell counts.

The TCR comes from a human donor with chronic lymphocytic leukemia. The specimen was PBMCs, collected after 24 months of ibrutinib treatment.

The CDR3 is CASSPSRNYEQYF. In DNA, the CDR3 is TGTGCCAGCAGCCCTAGCCGAAACTACGAGCAGTACTTC. This rearrangement joins TRBV4-2 to TRBJ2-7, with a possible D match to TRBD2 (5 bases). The CDR3 totals 13 residues. The V end lost 4 bases, the J end lost 3 bases, and 10 bases lay between the germline ends. CDR1 is LGHNA and CDR2 is YNFKEQ in the germline V gene.